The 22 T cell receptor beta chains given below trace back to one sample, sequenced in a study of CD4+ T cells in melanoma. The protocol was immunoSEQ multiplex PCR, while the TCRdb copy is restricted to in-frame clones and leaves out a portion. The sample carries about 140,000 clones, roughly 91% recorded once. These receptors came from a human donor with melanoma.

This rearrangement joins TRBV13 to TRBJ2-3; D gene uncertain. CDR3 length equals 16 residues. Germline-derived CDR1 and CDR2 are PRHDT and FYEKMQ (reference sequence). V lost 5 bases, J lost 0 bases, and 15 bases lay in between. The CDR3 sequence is CASSPRRKTSTDTQYF. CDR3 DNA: TGTGCCAGCAGCCCCCGACGGAAAACTAGCACAGATACGCAGTATTTT.

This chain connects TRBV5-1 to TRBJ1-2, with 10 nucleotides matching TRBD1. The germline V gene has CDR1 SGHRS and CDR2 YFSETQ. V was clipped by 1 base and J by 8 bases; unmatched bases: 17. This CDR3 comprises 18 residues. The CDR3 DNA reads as TGCGCCAGCAGCTTGACCCCCGGGACAGGGGCCGATAAGGGAGGCTACACCTTC. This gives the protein CASSLTPGTGADKGGYTF. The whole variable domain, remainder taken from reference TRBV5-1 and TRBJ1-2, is KAGVTQTPRYLIKTRGQQVTLSCSPISGHRSVSWYQQTPGQGLQFLFEYFSETQRNKGNFPGRFSGRQFSNSRSEMNVSTLELGDSALYLCASSLTPGTGADKGGYTFGSGTRLTVV.

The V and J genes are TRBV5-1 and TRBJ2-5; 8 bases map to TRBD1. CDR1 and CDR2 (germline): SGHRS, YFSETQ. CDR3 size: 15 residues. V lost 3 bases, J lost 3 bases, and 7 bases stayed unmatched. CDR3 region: CASSWAGTGEETQYF. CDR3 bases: TGCGCCAGCAGCTGGGCCGGGACAGGAGAAGAGACCCAGTACTTC.

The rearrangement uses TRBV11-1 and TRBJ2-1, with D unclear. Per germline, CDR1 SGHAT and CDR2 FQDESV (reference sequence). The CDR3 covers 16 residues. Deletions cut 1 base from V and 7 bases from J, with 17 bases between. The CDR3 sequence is CASSLVGVTLGNEQFF. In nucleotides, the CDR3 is TGTGCCAGCAGCTTAGTAGGTGTAACTCTCGGGAATGAGCAGTTCTTC.

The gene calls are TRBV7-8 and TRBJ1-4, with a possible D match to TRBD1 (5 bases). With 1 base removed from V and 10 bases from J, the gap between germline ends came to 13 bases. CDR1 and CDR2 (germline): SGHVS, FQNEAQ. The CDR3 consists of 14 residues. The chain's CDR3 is CASSLGRAARKLFF. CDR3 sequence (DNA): TGTGCCAGCAGCTTAGGCAGGGCAGCGAGAAAACTGTTTTTT.

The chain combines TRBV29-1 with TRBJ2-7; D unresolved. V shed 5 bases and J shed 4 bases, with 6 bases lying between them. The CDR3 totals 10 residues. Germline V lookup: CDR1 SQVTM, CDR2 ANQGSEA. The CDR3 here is CSVREYEQYF. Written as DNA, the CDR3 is TGCAGCGTTAGGGAATACGAGCAGTACTTC.

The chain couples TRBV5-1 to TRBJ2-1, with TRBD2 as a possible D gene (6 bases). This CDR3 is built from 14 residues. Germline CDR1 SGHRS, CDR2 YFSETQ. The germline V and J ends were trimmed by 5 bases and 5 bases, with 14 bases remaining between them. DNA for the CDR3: TGCGCCAGCAGGTGGGGAGGAAGGAACAATGAGCAGTTCTTC. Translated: CASRWGGRNNEQFF. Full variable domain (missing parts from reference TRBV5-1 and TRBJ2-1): KAGVTQTPRYLIKTRGQQVTLSCSPISGHRSVSWYQQTPGQGLQFLFEYFSETQRNKGNFPGRFSGRQFSNSRSEMNVSTLELGDSALYLCASRWGGRNNEQFFGPGTRLTVL.

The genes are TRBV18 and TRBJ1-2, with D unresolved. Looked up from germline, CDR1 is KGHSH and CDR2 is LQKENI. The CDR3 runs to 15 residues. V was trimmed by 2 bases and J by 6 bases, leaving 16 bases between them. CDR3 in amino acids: CASSPYDGQLNGYTF. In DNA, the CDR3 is TGTGCCAGCTCACCATACGACGGGCAGCTTAATGGCTACACCTTC.

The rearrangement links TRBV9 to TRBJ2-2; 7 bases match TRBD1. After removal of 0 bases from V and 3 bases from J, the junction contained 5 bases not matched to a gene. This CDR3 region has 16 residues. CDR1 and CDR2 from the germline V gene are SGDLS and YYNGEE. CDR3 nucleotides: TGTGCCAGCAGCGTAGGAGGGGGCTTATACACCGGGGAGCTGTTTTTT. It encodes CASSVGGGLYTGELFF. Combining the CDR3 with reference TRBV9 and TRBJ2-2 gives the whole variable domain DSGVTQTPKHLITATGQRVTLRCSPRSGDLSVYWYQQSLDQGLQFLIQYYNGEERAKGNILERFSAQQFPDLHSELNLSSLELGDSALYFCASSVGGGLYTGELFFGEGSRLTVL.

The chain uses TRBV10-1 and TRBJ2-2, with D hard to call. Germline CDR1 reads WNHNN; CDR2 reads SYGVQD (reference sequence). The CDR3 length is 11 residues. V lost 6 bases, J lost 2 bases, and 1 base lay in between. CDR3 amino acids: CASSNTGELFF. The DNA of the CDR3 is TGCGCCAGCAGCAACACCGGGGAGCTGTTTTTT.

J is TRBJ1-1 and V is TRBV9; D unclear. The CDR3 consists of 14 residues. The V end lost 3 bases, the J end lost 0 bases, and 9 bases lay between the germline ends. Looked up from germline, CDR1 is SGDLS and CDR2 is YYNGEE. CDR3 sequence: CASSASRMNTEAFF. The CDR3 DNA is TGTGCCAGCAGCGCCAGCCGCATGAACACTGAAGCTTTCTTT. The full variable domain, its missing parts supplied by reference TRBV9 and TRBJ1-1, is DSGVTQTPKHLITATGQRVTLRCSPRSGDLSVYWYQQSLDQGLQFLIQYYNGEERAKGNILERFSAQQFPDLHSELNLSSLELGDSALYFCASSASRMNTEAFFGQGTRLTVV.

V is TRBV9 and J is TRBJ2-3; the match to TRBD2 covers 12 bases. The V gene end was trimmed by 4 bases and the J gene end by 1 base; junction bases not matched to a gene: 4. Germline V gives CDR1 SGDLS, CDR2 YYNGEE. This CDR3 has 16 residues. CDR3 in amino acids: CASSTSSGGGTDTQYF. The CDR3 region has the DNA TGTGCCAGCAGCACTTCTAGCGGGGGGGGCACAGATACGCAGTATTTT.

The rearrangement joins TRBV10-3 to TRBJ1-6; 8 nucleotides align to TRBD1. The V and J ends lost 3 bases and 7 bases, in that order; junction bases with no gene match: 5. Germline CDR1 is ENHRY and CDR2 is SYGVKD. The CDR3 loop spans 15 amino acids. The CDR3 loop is CAISDDRGTNSPLHF. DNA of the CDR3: TGTGCCATCAGTGACGACAGGGGAACGAATTCACCCCTCCACTTT.

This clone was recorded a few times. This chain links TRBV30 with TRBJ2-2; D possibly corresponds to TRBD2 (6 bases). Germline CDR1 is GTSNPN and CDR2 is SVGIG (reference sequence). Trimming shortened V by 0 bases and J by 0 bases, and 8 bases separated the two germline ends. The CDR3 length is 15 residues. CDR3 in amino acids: CAWSVGRTNTGELFF. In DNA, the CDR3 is TGTGCCTGGAGTGTCGGGAGAACGAACACCGGGGAGCTGTTTTTT.

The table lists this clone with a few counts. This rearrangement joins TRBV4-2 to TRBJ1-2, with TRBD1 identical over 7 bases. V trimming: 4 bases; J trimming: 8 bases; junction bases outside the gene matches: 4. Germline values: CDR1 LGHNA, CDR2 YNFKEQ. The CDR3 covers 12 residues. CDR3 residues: CASSLPGQGYTF. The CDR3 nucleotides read TGTGCCAGCAGCCTCCCGGGACAGGGCTACACCTTC.

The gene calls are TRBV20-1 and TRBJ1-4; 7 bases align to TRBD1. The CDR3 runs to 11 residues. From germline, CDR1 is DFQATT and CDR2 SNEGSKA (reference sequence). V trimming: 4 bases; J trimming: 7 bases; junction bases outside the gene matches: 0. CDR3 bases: TGCAGTGCTAACAGGGGTGAAAAACTGTTTTTT. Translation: CSANRGEKLFF.

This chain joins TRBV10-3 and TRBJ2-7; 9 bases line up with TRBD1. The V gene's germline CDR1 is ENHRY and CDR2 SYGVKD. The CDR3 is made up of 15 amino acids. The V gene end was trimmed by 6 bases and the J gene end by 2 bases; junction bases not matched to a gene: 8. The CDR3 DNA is TGTGCCATCAGCGAAGGACAGGGGCCTGCCTACGAGCAGTACTTC. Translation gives CAISEGQGPAYEQYF.

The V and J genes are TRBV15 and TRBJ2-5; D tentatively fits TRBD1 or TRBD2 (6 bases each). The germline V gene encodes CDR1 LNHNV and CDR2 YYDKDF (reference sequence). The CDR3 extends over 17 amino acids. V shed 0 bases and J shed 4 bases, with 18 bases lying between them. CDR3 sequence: CATSRDLGGPTGETQYF. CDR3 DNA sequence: TGTGCCACCAGCAGAGATTTGGGGGGTCCGACAGGAGAGACCCAGTACTTC.

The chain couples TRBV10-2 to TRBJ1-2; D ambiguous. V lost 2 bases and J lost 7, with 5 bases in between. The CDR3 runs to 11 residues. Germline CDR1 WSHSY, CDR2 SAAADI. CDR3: CASSETTGYTF. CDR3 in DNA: TGCGCCAGCAGTGAGACTACTGGCTACACCTTC.

The CDR3 nucleotides read TGTGCCAGCTCACCGATACAGGGGATTAATGAAAAACTGTTTTTT. Translating gives CASSPIQGINEKLFF. This chain connects TRBV18 to TRBJ1-4; 7 bases map to TRBD1. Trimming removed 3 bases from V and 4 bases from J; junction bases left unmatched: 5. Germline CDR1 is KGHSH and CDR2 is LQKENI. CDR3 size: 15 residues.

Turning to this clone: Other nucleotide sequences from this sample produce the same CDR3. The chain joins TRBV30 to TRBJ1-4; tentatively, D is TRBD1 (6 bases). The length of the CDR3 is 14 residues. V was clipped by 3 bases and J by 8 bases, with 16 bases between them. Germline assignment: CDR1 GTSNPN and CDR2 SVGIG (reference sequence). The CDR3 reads CAWSEGGSGEKLFF. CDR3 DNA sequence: TGTGCCTGGAGCGAAGGGGGGTCGGGGGAAAAACTGTTTTTT.

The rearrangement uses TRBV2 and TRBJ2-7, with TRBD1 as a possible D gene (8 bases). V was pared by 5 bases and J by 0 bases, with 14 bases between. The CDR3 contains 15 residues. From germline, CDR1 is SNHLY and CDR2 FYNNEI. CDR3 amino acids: CASSRTGGVSYEQYF. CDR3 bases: TGTGCCAGCAGTCGAACAGGGGGGGTCTCCTACGAGCAGTACTTC.